Listed below are T cell receptor beta chains from one sample, sequenced in a study of CD8+ T cells in alopecia areata. Sequencing used immunoSEQ multiplex PCR; TCRdb keeps in-frame clones, though not all of them. The table includes 200,000 to 250,000 clones, approximately 60% detected once. The sequencing sample was made of CD8+ T cells sorted from blood. These TCRs come from a human donor in good health. CDR3s include the opening cysteine and the closing phenylalanine or tryptophan. A D gene is named only where the DNA matches it firmly. Size values are once, few and many counts, or a class for expanded clones, and some rows have none.

CASSHQAVTLGGNEQFF TGTGCCAGCAGCCATCAAGCCGTGACGTTAGGGGGCAATGAGCAGTTCTTC few TRBJ2-1 TRBV14 -
CASSLGHTTDEQYF TGTGCCAGCAGCTTAGGACACACTACGGACGAGCAGTACTTC few TRBJ2-7 TRBV13 -
CASSLEGQGAEAFF TGCGCCAGCAGCTTGGAGGGGCAGGGTGCTGAAGCTTTCTTT - TRBJ1-1 TRBV5-1 -
CASEAPNQPQHF TGTGCCAGCGAGGCCCCCAATCAGCCCCAGCATTTT - TRBJ1-5 TRBV6-1 -
CSVTSARTGWQETQYF TGCAGCGTTACCTCGGCCCGGACAGGGTGGCAGGAGACCCAGTACTTC - TRBJ2-5 TRBV29-1 TRBD1
CSASTGNTEAFF TGCAGCGCTTCAACAGGGAACACTGAAGCTTTCTTT - TRBJ1-1 TRBV29-1 -
CASSQDAGVGTEAFF TGCGCCAGCAGCCAAGATGCAGGGGTAGGCACTGAAGCTTTCTTT - TRBJ1-1 TRBV4-1 -
CASSYSGTGDEQYF TGTGCCAGCAGTTACTCGGGGACAGGGGACGAGCAGTACTTC - TRBJ2-7 TRBV6-5 TRBD1
CSVEGGRDGYTF TGCAGCGTCGAGGGGGGGCGCGATGGCTACACCTTC few TRBJ1-2 TRBV29-1 -
CASSGRTGDGEQYF TGTGCCAGCAGCGGGAGGACAGGGGATGGCGAGCAGTACTTC - TRBJ2-7 TRBV13 TRBD1
CASSQVQGGNQPQHF TGCGCCAGCAGCCAAGTACAGGGCGGCAATCAGCCCCAGCATTTT few TRBJ1-5 TRBV4-1 -
CASSPGEGRETQYF TGTGCCAGCAGCCCGGGGGAGGGGCGGGAGACCCAGTACTTC - TRBJ2-5 TRBV9 TRBD2
CSVGEGQNTEAFF TGCAGCGTTGGAGAGGGACAGAACACTGAAGCTTTCTTT - TRBJ1-1 TRBV29-1 -
CATAGGPDTQYF TGTGCCACAGCGGGGGGCCCGGATACGCAGTATTTT few TRBJ2-3 TRBV19 TRBD2
CASSPGGPIYGYTF TGTGCCAGCAGCCCGGGGGGGCCAATCTATGGCTACACCTTC - TRBJ1-2 TRBV9 -
CASSLRDSSYEQYF TGTGCCAGCAGCCTCAGGGACAGCTCCTACGAGCAGTACTTC - TRBJ2-7 TRBV7-9 TRBD1
CASSDGQGNTEAFF TGTGCCAGCAGTGACGGACAGGGGAACACTGAAGCTTTCTTT once TRBJ1-1 TRBV2 TRBD1
CASIDQAGTTTEAFF TGTGCCAGCATCGACCAAGCCGGGACAACTACTGAAGCTTTCTTT few TRBJ1-1 TRBV5-4 -
CASSPGGTDTQYF TGCGCCAGCAGCCCTGGAGGCACAGATACGCAGTATTTT - TRBJ2-3 TRBV4-1 -
CASSFRDIYNEQFF TGTGCCAGCAGTTTTCGGGACATTTACAATGAGCAGTTCTTC - TRBJ2-1 TRBV27 -
CSVEIGSGNTIYF TGCAGCGTTGAAATCGGGTCCGGAAACACCATATATTTT - TRBJ1-3 TRBV29-1 -
CASRSVVGQEPYGYTF TGTGCCAGCAGGAGCGTGGTGGGACAGGAACCGTATGGCTACACCTTC - TRBJ1-2 TRBV2 TRBD1
CASSSGHPSYTEAFF TGTGCCAGCAGTTCGGGACATCCCTCGTACACTGAAGCTTTCTTT - TRBJ1-1 TRBV27 -
CASRPTSGGAYEQYF TGTGCCAGCAGGCCGACTAGCGGGGGGGCCTACGAGCAGTACTTC few TRBJ2-7 TRBV5-4 TRBD2
CSDRTGDYGYTF TGCAGCGATCGGACAGGTGACTATGGCTACACCTTC - TRBJ1-2 TRBV29-1 TRBD1
CASSPTTGSTEAFF TGTGCCAGCAGCCCTACGACAGGGAGCACTGAAGCTTTCTTT - TRBJ1-1 TRBV7-2 TRBD1
CAPGRAEYTEAFF TGTGCGCCAGGCAGGGCTGAGTACACTGAAGCTTTCTTT - TRBJ1-1 TRBV27 -
CASSSTPEYGYTF TGTGCCAGCAGCTCCACACCGGAATATGGCTACACCTTC - TRBJ1-2 TRBV13 -
CASSQSQGIAGYTF TGCGCCAGCAGCCAAAGTCAGGGAATCGCTGGCTACACCTTC - TRBJ1-2 TRBV4-1 -
CASRVGLGNEQYF TGTGCCAGCAGGGTGGGCCTAGGGAACGAGCAGTACTTC - TRBJ2-7 TRBV2 -
CASSLVANEQFF TGTGCCAGCAGCTTAGTAGCCAATGAGCAGTTCTTC few TRBJ2-1 TRBV7-9 -
CASSMLQGPSQPQHF TGTGCCAGCAGCATGCTACAGGGCCCAAGTCAGCCCCAGCATTTT - TRBJ1-5 TRBV5-1 -
CASSQDLTGGYTF TGCGCCAGCAGCCAAGACTTGACTGGAGGCTACACCTTC few TRBJ1-2 TRBV4-1 -
CSVEVGQGYEQYF TGCAGCGTTGAAGTGGGACAGGGCTACGAGCAGTACTTC few TRBJ2-7 TRBV29-1 TRBD1
CASSAGDGPPLF TGTGCCAGCAGTGCAGGGGACGGCCCCCCCCTCTTT few TRBJ1-1 TRBV7-9 -
CASMGEPNTGELFF TGTGCCAGCATGGGAGAGCCGAACACCGGGGAGCTGTTTTTT - TRBJ2-2 TRBV27 -
CSVLKETQYF TGCAGCGTGTTAAAGGAGACCCAGTACTTC few TRBJ2-5 TRBV29-1 -
CASSLGPSMGGYTF TGTGCCAGCAGCCTCGGACCCTCGATGGGTGGCTACACCTTC - TRBJ1-2 TRBV7-9 -
CAGARHNEQFF TGTGCCGGAGCCAGACACAATGAGCAGTTCTTC - TRBJ2-1 TRBV2 -
CASSKGQGREYF TGTGCCAGCAGCAAGGGACAGGGAAGGGAGTACTTC - TRBJ2-7 TRBV13 TRBD1
CASSEGASGNTIYF TGTGCCAGCAGCGAGGGGGCCTCTGGAAACACCATATATTTT few TRBJ1-3 TRBV9 TRBD1
CASSVDGGENQPQHF TGTGCCAGCAGCGTAGATGGGGGCGAGAATCAGCCCCAGCATTTT - TRBJ1-5 TRBV9 -
CSVDGHNGQGAHEQYF TGCAGCGTTGACGGGCATAATGGACAGGGGGCCCACGAGCAGTACTTC - TRBJ2-7 TRBV29-1 TRBD1
CASSNLISYEQYF TGTGCCAGCAGTAACTTGATCTCCTACGAGCAGTACTTC few TRBJ2-7 TRBV7-9 -
CASSLSSSGANVLTF TGTGCCAGCAGTCTCTCTAGCTCTGGGGCCAACGTCCTGACTTTC - TRBJ2-6 TRBV27 -
CASSSGQVAYEQYF TGTGCCAGCAGCTCGGGACAGGTTGCCTACGAGCAGTACTTC - TRBJ2-7 TRBV5-6 TRBD1
CASSFTSGGAKNIQYF TGTGCCAGCAGCTTCACTAGCGGGGGAGCCAAAAACATTCAGTACTTC few TRBJ2-4 TRBV11-2 TRBD2
CASSLDGFNEKLFF TGTGCCAGCAGCCTTGACGGATTTAATGAAAAACTGTTTTTT - TRBJ1-4 TRBV5-6 -
CASSLGGWSYEQYF TGTGCCAGCAGCTTAGGCGGGTGGAGCTACGAGCAGTACTTC - TRBJ2-7 TRBV11-2 -